A single sample is the source of the 19 T cell receptor beta chains below, sequenced in a study of cytomegalovirus exposure and HLA in healthy donors. With 60 Vbeta and 13 Jbeta primers, the PCR was carried out. Profiled with immunoSEQ multiplex PCR; TCRdb holds only in-frame clones, not every one. This table holds around 200,000 clones, more than 60% found once. Sequencing was carried out using PBMCs. These receptors originate from a man in his forties in good health and CMV-seronegative.

This rearrangement joins TRBV6-1 to TRBJ1-2; D uncertain. CDR1 MNHNS and CDR2 SASEGT come from the germline V gene. V gave up 5 bases and J gave up 0 bases, with 13 bases separating them. This CDR3 has 15 amino acids. The CDR3 spells CASSLTGRPNYGYTF. The CDR3 DNA sequence: TGTGCCAGCAGTCTGACGGGGAGACCTAACTATGGCTACACCTTC.

With respect to this clone: At the DNA level, this CDR3 is encoded by other sequences in the same sample as well. The chain carries TRBV27 and TRBJ1-5, with D possibly matching TRBD1 (5 bases). Germline V gene lookup returns CDR1 MNHEY and CDR2 SMNVEV (reference sequence). There are 15 residues in the CDR3. V lost 5 bases, J lost 7 bases, and 18 bases lay in between. The CDR3 protein is CASSLRWGSGQPQHF. The CDR3 DNA follows: TGTGCCAGCAGTCTAAGGTGGGGCTCAGGGCAGCCCCAGCATTTT.

The chain uses TRBV28 and TRBJ2-1; the match to TRBD1 covers 8 bases. Losses at the gene ends were 3 bases for V and 8 bases for J; bases not matched to a gene: 6. Germline V gives CDR1 MDHEN, CDR2 SYDVKM. The CDR3 runs 14 residues. CDR3: CASSFAPGGYEQFF. The CDR3 nucleotides are TGTGCCAGCAGTTTTGCACCAGGGGGCTATGAGCAGTTCTTC.

This clone was observed a handful of times. The same CDR3 can be traced to other DNA sequences in this sample. J is TRBJ1-2 and V is TRBV5-1, with D perhaps matching TRBD1 (5 bases). This CDR3 region has 14 residues. Deletions cut 0 bases from V and 4 bases from J, with 10 bases between. CDR1 is SGHRS, CDR2 YFSETQ, per germline. The CDR3, as DNA: TGCGCCAGCAGCTTGGGTCAGGGAAGCTATGGCTACACCTTC. Its protein is CASSLGQGSYGYTF.

This chain joins TRBV19 and TRBJ2-1, with 9 positions matching TRBD2. CDR1 LNHDA and CDR2 SQIVND come from the germline V gene (reference sequence). The CDR3 runs to 15 residues. The junction had 6 bases not matched to a gene; V was cut back by 4 bases and J by 5 bases. CDR3 coding DNA: TGTGCCAGTAGTACGAGACTAGCGGTGAACAATGAGCAGTTCTTC. It translates to CASSTRLAVNNEQFF.

The chain combines TRBV10-3 with TRBJ2-1; TRBD2 is a possible D gene (5 bases). The CDR3 covers 14 residues. Germline V lookup: CDR1 ENHRY, CDR2 SYGVKD. V lost 0 bases to trimming and J lost 4 bases, with 7 bases between them. DNA for the CDR3: TGTGCCATCAGTGAGTCAGGAGGTTACAATGAGCAGTTCTTC. It yields the protein CAISESGGYNEQFF.

The chain has TRBV7-5 and TRBJ2-7; the D call of TRBD2 is as the table states it, not checked on the DNA. TRBV7-5 is designated a pseudogene. The CDR3 is 19 amino acids. This CDR3 reads CVRSPGSRTSGSVSNEQYF. CDR3 DNA sequence: TGTGTCAGAAGCCCGGGCTCTCGGACTAGCGGGAGCGTATCGAACGAGCAGTACTTC.

This chain links TRBV18 with TRBJ2-7, with 8 bases fitting TRBD1. Germline-derived CDR1 and CDR2 are KGHSH and LQKENI. The trim removed 3 bases at V and 3 bases at J, leaving 4 bases unmatched. The CDR3 has 14 residues. CDR3 amino acids: CASSPGQGNYEQYF. In nucleotides, the CDR3 is TGTGCCAGCTCACCCGGACAGGGTAACTACGAGCAGTACTTC.

The rearrangement joins TRBV13 to TRBJ2-6, with D perhaps TRBD2 (5 bases). Trimming shortened V by 5 bases and J by 0 bases, and 14 bases separated the two germline ends. CDR3 length: 17 amino acids. The germline CDR1 and CDR2 sequences are PRHDT and FYEKMQ (reference sequence). CDR3 loop: CASSREGGYSGANVLTF. The DNA of the CDR3 is TGTGCCAGCAGCAGAGAGGGCGGTTACTCTGGGGCCAACGTCCTGACTTTC.

The chain combines TRBV6-5 with TRBJ1-2, with 7 nucleotides matching TRBD1. Germline CDR1 MNHEY, CDR2 SVGAGI. V lost 6 bases to trimming and J lost 4 bases; unmatched junction nucleotides: 5. The length of the CDR3 is 13 residues. DNA of the CDR3: TGTGCCAGCAGACAGGGGTTGGGCTATGGCTACACCTTC. It specifies CASRQGLGYGYTF.

The chain joins TRBV9 to TRBJ2-5; D may be TRBD2 (5 bases). Trimming shortened V by 3 bases and J by 7 bases, and 13 bases separated the two germline ends. The CDR3 runs 13 residues. The germline gives CDR1 SGDLS, CDR2 YYNGEE. The CDR3 is CASSATKTGTQYF. CDR3 coding DNA: TGTGCCAGCAGCGCGACTAAAACGGGGACCCAGTACTTC.

Only a few counts were recorded for this clone. The chain is built from TRBV5-1 and TRBJ1-1, with D maybe TRBD1 (5 bases). The CDR3 sequence is 17 residues long. V lost 0 bases and J lost 0, with 15 bases in between. The V gene's germline CDR1 is SGHRS and CDR2 YFSETQ. The CDR3 nucleotides are TGCGCCAGCAGCTTGGCAAGGCAGGGCAGCATGAACACTGAAGCTTTCTTT. Its translation: CASSLARQGSMNTEAFF.

The chain recombines TRBV15 with TRBJ2-1, with 8 bases aligning to TRBD2. The junction had 10 bases not matched to a gene; V was cut back by 5 bases and J by 4 bases. The CDR3 totals 16 residues. The V gene's germline CDR1 is LNHNV and CDR2 YYDKDF (reference sequence). CDR3 loop: CATSWRSGKSYNEQFF. The CDR3 nucleotides are TGTGCCACCAGCTGGCGTAGCGGGAAATCTTACAATGAGCAGTTCTTC.

The chain has TRBV7-8 and TRBJ1-1; TRBD1 agrees at 7 bases. The CDR3 has 12 residues. Germline V lookup: CDR1 SGHVS, CDR2 FQNEAQ. V gave up 7 bases and J gave up 4 bases; unmatched junction bases: 3. CDR3 DNA: TGTGCCAGCACCAACAGGGGCACTGAAGCTTTCTTT. Its translation is CASTNRGTEAFF.

The chain joins TRBV10-3 to TRBJ2-1, with TRBD2 identical over 14 bases. With V trimmed by 9 bases and J by 5 bases, 6 bases remained unmatched. The CDR3 extends over 15 amino acids. Germline V gives CDR1 ENHRY, CDR2 SYGVKD. The CDR3 coding sequence is TGTGCCATTGGACTAGCGGGGGGTCCAAACAATGAGCAGTTCTTC. It encodes CAIGLAGGPNNEQFF.

Written as DNA, the CDR3 is TGTGCCACCAGCAACGGGGGGACTGAAGCTTTCTTT. Its translation: CATSNGGTEAFF. J is TRBJ1-1 and V is TRBV15, with a possible D match to TRBD1 (5 bases). From germline, CDR1 is LNHNV and CDR2 YYDKDF (reference sequence). V lost 4 bases and J lost 5, with 8 bases in between. The CDR3 consists of 12 residues.

The chain employs TRBV6-5 and TRBJ2-1; 7 nucleotides line up with TRBD2. Germline lookup yields CDR1 MNHEY and CDR2 SVGAGI. With V trimmed by 5 bases and J by 5 bases, 6 bases remained unmatched. The CDR3 extends over 14 amino acids. The CDR3 loop reads CASSVPGTNNEQFF. The DNA of the CDR3 is TGTGCCAGCAGTGTACCCGGGACTAACAATGAGCAGTTCTTC.

The table lists this clone with a count of one. CDR3 nucleotides: TGTGCCATCAGTGATGTGGCACAGGGGGGGCGTCAGCCCCAGCATTTT. This gives the protein CAISDVAQGGRQPQHF. The rearrangement uses TRBV10-3 and TRBJ1-5; 8 bases match TRBD1. Germline trimming cut 3 bases from V and 6 bases from J; bases unmatched to any gene: 10. The CDR3 length is 16 residues. Per the germline V gene, CDR1 is ENHRY and CDR2 is SYGVKD.

The rearrangement links TRBV29-1 to TRBJ2-2, with 9 bases matching TRBD2. CDR1 is SQVTM and CDR2 is ANQGSEA in the germline V gene. CDR3 size: 15 residues. CDR3 nucleotides: TGCCGCTCGGCGGCGGGAGGGCGTCAGGGCGGGGAGCTGTTTTTT. This codes for CRSAAGGRQGGELFF.